This entry concerns a single T cell receptor beta chain. Antigen: not known. These data originate in a study of radiotherapy plus CTLA-4 blockade in lung cancer. As for the study in general: With 25% to 35% of patients having disease control, objective responses were seen in under 20%.

Study-wide findings and caveats: Some TCR clones had been derived from tumors. These clones expanded in peripheral blood after radiotherapy plus ipilimumab. According to reports, early shifts in blood T cell clones, alongside interferon-beta, forecast response most accurately.

Clones were read by immunoSEQ multiplex PCR, and TCRdb kept only the in-frame ones, dropping some. This table has 83,000 or so clones, roughly four fifths appearing once. The CDR3 length is 15 residues. V was clipped by 0 bases and J by 9 bases; unmatched bases: 7. CDR1 and CDR2 (germline): SGHNT, YYREEE (reference sequence). This clonotype originated in a human donor with non-small cell lung cancer who had stable disease on radiotherapy plus ipilimumab. This sequence joins TRBV5-4 and TRBJ2-2; 8 bases match TRBD2. Material: peripheral blood, obtained from a patient treated with radiotherapy plus ipilimumab. The DNA for the CDR3 is TGTGCCAGCAGCTTGGAGGTCAGCGGGAGAAGGGAGCTGTTTTTT. This codes for CASSLEVSGRRELFF. Full variable domain (rest looked up from reference TRBV5-4 and TRBJ2-2): ETGVTQSPTHLIKTRGQQVTLRCSSQSGHNTVSWYQQALGQGPQFIFQYYREEENGRGNFPPRFSGLQFPNYSSELNVNALELDDSALYLCASSLEVSGRRELFFGEGSRLTVL.